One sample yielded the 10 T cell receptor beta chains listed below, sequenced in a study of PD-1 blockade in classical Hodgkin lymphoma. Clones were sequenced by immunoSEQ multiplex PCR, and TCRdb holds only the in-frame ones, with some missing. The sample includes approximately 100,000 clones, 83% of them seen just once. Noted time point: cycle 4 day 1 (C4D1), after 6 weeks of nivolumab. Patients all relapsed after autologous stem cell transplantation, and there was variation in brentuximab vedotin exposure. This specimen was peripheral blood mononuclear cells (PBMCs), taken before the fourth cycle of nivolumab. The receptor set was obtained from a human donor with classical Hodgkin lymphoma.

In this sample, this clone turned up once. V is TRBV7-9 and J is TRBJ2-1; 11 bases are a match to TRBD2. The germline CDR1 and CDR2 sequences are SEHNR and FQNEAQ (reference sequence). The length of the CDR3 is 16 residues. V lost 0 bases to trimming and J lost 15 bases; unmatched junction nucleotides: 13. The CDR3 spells CASSLAGTSGRGRGFF. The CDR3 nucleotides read TGTGCCAGCAGCTTAGCGGGCACTAGCGGGAGAGGTCGGGGGTTCTTC.

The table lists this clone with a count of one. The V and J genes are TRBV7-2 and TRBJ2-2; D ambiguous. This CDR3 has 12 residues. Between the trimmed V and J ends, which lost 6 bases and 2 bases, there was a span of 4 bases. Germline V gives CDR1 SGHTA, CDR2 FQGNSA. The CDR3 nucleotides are TGTGCCAGCAGTGACAACACCGGGGAGCTGTTTTTT. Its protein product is CASSDNTGELFF. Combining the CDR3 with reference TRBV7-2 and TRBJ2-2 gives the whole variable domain GAGVSQSPSNKVTEKGKDVELRCDPISGHTALYWYRQSLGQGLEFLIYFQGNSAPDKSGLPSDRFSAERTGGSVSTLTIQRTQQEDSAVYLCASSDNTGELFFGEGSRLTVL.

CDR3 sequence: CASSRLAGEPPDTQYF. The CDR3 nucleotides are TGTGCCAGCAGTAGACTAGCGGGAGAGCCTCCAGATACGCAGTATTTT. The chain recombines TRBV2 with TRBJ2-3; TRBD2 matches at 12 bases. The germline CDR1 and CDR2 sequences are SNHLY and FYNNEI. This CDR3 is 16 amino acids long. With V trimmed by 5 bases and J by 4 bases, 7 bases remained unmatched.

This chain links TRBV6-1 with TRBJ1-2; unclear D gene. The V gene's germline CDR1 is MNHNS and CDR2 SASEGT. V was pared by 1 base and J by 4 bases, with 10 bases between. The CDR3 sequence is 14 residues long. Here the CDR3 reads CASSEGGTVYGYTF. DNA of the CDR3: TGTGCCAGCAGTGAAGGAGGTACGGTCTATGGCTACACCTTC.

The DNA for the CDR3 is TGTGCCAGCAGGGTTGCCCCCACTGAAGCTTTCTTT. This codes for CASRVAPTEAFF. This chain joins TRBV28 and TRBJ1-1, with no clear D. V was pared by 6 bases and J by 4 bases, with 9 bases between. This CDR3 comprises 12 residues. Per the germline V gene, CDR1 is MDHEN and CDR2 is SYDVKM. Drawing the rest from reference TRBV28 and TRBJ1-1, the complete variable domain is DVKVTQSSRYLVKRTGEKVFLECVQDMDHENMFWYRQDPGLGLRLIYFSYDVKMKEKGDIPEGYSVSREKKERFSLILESASTNQTSMYLCASRVAPTEAFFGQGTRLTVV.

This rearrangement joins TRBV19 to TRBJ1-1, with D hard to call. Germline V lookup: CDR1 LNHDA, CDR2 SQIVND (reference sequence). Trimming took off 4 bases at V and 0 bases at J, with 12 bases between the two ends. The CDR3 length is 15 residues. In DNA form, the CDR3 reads TGTGCCAGTAGTAATCAAGGTGCGGTGAACACTGAAGCTTTCTTT. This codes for CASSNQGAVNTEAFF. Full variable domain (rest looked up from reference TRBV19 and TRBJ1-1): DGGITQSPKYLFRKEGQNVTLSCEQNLNHDAMYWYRQDPGQGLRLIYYSQIVNDFQKGDIAEGYSVSREKKESFPLTVTSAQKNPTAFYLCASSNQGAVNTEAFFGQGTRLTVV.

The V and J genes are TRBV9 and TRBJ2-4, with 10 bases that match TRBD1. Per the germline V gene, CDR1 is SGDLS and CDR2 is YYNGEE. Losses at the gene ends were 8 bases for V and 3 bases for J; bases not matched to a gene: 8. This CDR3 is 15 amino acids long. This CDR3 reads CARSDRGRGKNIQYF. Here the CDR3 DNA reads TGTGCCAGATCCGACAGGGGGCGCGGCAAAAACATTCAGTACTTC. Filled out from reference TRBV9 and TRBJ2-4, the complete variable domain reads DSGVTQTPKHLITATGQRVTLRCSPRSGDLSVYWYQQSLDQGLQFLIQYYNGEERAKGNILERFSAQQFPDLHSELNLSSLELGDSALYFCARSDRGRGKNIQYFGAGTRLSVL.

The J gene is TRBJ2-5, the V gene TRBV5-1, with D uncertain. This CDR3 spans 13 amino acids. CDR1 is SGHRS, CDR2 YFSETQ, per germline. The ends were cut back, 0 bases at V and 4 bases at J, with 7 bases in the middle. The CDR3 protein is CASSLDRRETQYF. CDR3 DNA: TGCGCCAGCAGCTTGGACAGACGAGAGACCCAGTACTTC.

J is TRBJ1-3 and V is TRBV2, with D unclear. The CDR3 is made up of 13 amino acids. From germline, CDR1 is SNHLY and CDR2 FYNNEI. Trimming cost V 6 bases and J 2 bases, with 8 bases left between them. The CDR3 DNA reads TGTGCCAGCAGGATCCAAGCTGGAAACACCATATATTTT. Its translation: CASRIQAGNTIYF.

The CDR3 coding sequence is TGTGCAAGTCGCACCCACCACGCGGGACAAATTTCGGTCGGGGAGCTGTTTTTT. Translated, it gives CASRTHHAGQISVGELFF. The V call is TRBV12-2, the J call TRBJ2-2. TRBV12-2 is noted as a pseudogene. The length of the CDR3 is 18 residues.